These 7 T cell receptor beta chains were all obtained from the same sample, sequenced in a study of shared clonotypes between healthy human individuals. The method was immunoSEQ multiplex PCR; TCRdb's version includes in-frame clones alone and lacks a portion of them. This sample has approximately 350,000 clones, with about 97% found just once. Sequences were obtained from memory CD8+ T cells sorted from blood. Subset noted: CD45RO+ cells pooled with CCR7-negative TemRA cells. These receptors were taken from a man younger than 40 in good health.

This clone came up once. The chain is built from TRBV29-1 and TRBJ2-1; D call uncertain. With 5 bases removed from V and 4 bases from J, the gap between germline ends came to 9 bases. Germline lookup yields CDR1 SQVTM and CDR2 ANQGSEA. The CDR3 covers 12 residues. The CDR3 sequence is CSVLSTYNEQFF. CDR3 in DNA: TGCAGCGTTCTGAGTACGTACAATGAGCAGTTCTTC.

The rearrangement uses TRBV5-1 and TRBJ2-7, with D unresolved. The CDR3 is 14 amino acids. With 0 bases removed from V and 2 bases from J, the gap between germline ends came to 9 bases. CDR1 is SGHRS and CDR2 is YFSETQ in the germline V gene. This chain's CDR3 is CASSLAYGTYEQYF. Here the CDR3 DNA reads TGCGCCAGCAGCTTGGCCTACGGTACCTACGAGCAGTACTTC.

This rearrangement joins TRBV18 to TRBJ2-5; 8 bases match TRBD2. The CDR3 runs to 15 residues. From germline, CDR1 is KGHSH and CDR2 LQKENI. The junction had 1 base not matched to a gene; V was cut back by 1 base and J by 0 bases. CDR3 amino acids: CASSPLAGNQETQYF. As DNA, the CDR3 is TGTGCCAGCTCACCACTAGCGGGGAACCAAGAGACCCAGTACTTC.

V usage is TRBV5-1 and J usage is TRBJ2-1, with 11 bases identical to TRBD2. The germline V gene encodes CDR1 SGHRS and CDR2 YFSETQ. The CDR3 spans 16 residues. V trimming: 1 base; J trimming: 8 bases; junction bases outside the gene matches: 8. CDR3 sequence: CASSLTSGSVFHEQFF. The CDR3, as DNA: TGCGCCAGCAGCTTGACTAGCGGGAGTGTGTTTCATGAGCAGTTCTTC. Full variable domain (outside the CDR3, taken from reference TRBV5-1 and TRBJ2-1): KAGVTQTPRYLIKTRGQQVTLSCSPISGHRSVSWYQQTPGQGLQFLFEYFSETQRNKGNFPGRFSGRQFSNSRSEMNVSTLELGDSALYLCASSLTSGSVFHEQFFGPGTRLTVL.

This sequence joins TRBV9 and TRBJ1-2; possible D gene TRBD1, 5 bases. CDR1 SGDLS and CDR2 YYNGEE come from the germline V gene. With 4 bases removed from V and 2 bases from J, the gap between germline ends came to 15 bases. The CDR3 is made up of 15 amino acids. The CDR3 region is CASSSPGGDNYGYTF. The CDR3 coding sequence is TGTGCCAGCAGCTCCCCGGGCGGGGACAACTATGGCTACACCTTC.

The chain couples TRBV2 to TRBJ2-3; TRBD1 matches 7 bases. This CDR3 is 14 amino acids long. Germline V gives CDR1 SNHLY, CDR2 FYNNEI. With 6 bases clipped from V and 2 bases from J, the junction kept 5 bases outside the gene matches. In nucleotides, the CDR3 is TGTGCCAGCAGGGACAGGACCTACACAGATACGCAGTATTTT. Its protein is CASRDRTYTDTQYF. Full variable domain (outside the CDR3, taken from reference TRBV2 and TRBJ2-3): EPEVTQTPSHQVTQMGQEVILRCVPISNHLYFYWYRQILGQKVEFLVSFYNNEISEKSEIFDDQFSVERPDGSNFTLKIRSTKLEDSAMYFCASRDRTYTDTQYFGPGTRLTVL.

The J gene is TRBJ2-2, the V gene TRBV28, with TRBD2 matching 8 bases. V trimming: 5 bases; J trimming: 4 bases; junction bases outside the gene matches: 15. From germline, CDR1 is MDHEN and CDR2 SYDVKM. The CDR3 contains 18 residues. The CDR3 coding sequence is TGTGCCAGCAGTCCCCCTTTCCCCAGGACTAGCTTCACCGGGGAGCTGTTTTTT. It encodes CASSPPFPRTSFTGELFF.